This TCR beta chain appears in the sequencing data of a study of cytomegalovirus exposure and HLA in healthy donors. Findings and limits, study-wide: Within the data, a cluster of highly shared sequence variants was likely a sequencing artifact.

Germline values: CDR1 SEHNR, CDR2 FQNEAQ (reference sequence). V shed 6 bases, J shed 3 bases, and the junction held 19 bases outside the gene matches. The CDR3 has 18 amino acids. Primers included in the PCR were 60 Vbeta and 13 Jbeta primers. Measured with immunoSEQ multiplex PCR; TCRdb has only the in-frame clones, and not every one. The repertoire includes 200,000 to 300,000 clones, 82% of them detected once, and around 5.7% sits in the top ten. Regarding this clone: Its antigen is currently unknown.

The chain recombines TRBV7-9 with TRBJ2-7, with TRBD1 matching over 8 bases. The sequence was obtained from a woman in her 40s in good health and CMV-seropositive. The sequenced material came from PBMCs. The CDR3: CASRPPLSQGDSLYEQYF. The CDR3 DNA reads TGTGCCAGCAGACCCCCCTTATCACAGGGGGACTCCCTCTACGAGCAGTACTTC.